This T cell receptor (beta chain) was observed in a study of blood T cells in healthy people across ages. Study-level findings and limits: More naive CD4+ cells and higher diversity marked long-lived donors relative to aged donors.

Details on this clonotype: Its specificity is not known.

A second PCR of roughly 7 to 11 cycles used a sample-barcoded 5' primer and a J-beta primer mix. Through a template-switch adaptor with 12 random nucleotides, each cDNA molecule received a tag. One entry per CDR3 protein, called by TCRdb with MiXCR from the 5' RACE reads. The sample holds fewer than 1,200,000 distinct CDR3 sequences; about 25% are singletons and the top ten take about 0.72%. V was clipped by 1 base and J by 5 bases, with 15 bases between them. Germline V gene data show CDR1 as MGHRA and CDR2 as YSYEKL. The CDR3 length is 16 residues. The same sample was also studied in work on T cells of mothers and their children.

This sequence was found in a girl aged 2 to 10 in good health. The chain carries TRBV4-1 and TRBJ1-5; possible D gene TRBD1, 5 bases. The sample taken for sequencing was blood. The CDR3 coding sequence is TGCGCCAGCAGCCAAGTTAAGGCAGAGGGGCATCAGCCCCAGCATTTT. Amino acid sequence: CASSQVKAEGHQPQHF.